This T cell receptor beta chain was observed in a study of cytomegalovirus exposure and HLA in healthy donors. A multiplex PCR was run with 60 Vbeta primers and 13 Jbeta primers. This table comes from immunoSEQ multiplex PCR, and its TCRdb copy is limited to in-frame clones, with some not included. Counted here are under 65,000 clones, roughly 85% occurring once; the ten biggest clones make up approximately 3%. The CDR3 contains 14 residues. Germline values: CDR1 MNHEY, CDR2 SMNVEV (reference sequence). The ends were cut back, 4 bases at V and 0 bases at J, with 10 bases in the middle. The rearrangement uses TRBV27 and TRBJ2-7, with a tentative D call TRBD2 (5 bases). The sequence was collected from a young woman in good health and CMV-seronegative. Sequenced material: PBMCs. Written as DNA, the CDR3 is TGTGCCAGCAGTTCCTGGACTGACTCCTACGAGCAGTACTTC. This gives the protein CASSSWTDSYEQYF.